A selection of T cell receptor beta chains follows, all from one sample in a study of regulatory T cells in long-lasting Graves disease. TCRdb analysed the multiplex PCR reads with MiXCR anew, one entry per CDR3 protein. The sample includes hundreds of thousands of distinct CDR3 sequences, roughly 15% seen only once; the top ten take under 20%. A further study also used this sample, focusing on T cells in Graves' hyperthyroidism and ophthalmopathy.

This material consisted of peripheral blood mononuclear cells (PBMCs), taken at new diagnosis, from a patient treated with antithyroid drugs. These receptor sequences come from a woman in her 30s with Graves disease. The CDR3 runs from the conserved cysteine through the conserved F or W. Fields, in order: D gene, J gene, V gene, clone size, CDR3 protein, CDR3 DNA. A D gene is named only where the DNA matches it firmly. For some rows the clone size is stated as once, few or many, or as a class when expanded; others skip it.

D gene: .
J gene: TRBJ2-5
V gene: TRBV5-1
clone size: .
CDR3 protein: CASSRRAGWDETQYF
CDR3 DNA: TGCGCCAGCAGCCGGAGGGCGGGTTGGGACGAGACCCAGTACTTC

D gene: .
J gene: TRBJ2-1
V gene: TRBV6-5
clone size: .
CDR3 protein: CASSYRLLANEQFF
CDR3 DNA: TGTGCCAGCAGTTACCGGCTACTCGCCAATGAGCAGTTCTTC

D gene: TRBD1
J gene: TRBJ2-4
V gene: TRBV28
clone size: .
CDR3 protein: CASQGVNVAKNIQYF
CDR3 DNA: TGTGCCAGCCAGGGGGTCAACGTAGCCAAAAACATTCAGTACTTC

D gene: .
J gene: TRBJ2-3
V gene: TRBV5-5
clone size: .
CDR3 protein: CASSLIGGFGDTQYF
CDR3 DNA: TGCGCCAGCAGCTTGATTGGGGGGTTTGGGGATACGCAGTATTTT

D gene: .
J gene: TRBJ1-4
V gene: TRBV11-2
clone size: many
CDR3 protein: CASSLVLGRGWEKLFF
CDR3 DNA: TGTGCCAGCAGCTTAGTCCTGGGAAGGGGCTGGGAAAAACTGTTTTTT

D gene: .
J gene: TRBJ2-7
V gene: TRBV19
clone size: .
CDR3 protein: CASSTDRAGEQYF
CDR3 DNA: TGTGCCAGTAGCACAGACAGAGCAGGGGAGCAGTACTTC

D gene: .
J gene: TRBJ1-2
V gene: TRBV6-1
clone size: many
CDR3 protein: CASRPTGRIYGYTF
CDR3 DNA: TGTGCCAGCAGGCCAACAGGGCGGATCTATGGCTACACCTTC

D gene: TRBD2
J gene: TRBJ2-3
V gene: TRBV24-1
clone size: .
CDR3 protein: CATSLAGLAGVGTDTQYF
CDR3 DNA: TGTGCCACCAGTCTCGCGGGACTAGCGGGAGTAGGCACAGATACGCAGTATTTT

D gene: TRBD1
J gene: TRBJ1-5
V gene: TRBV29-1
clone size: .
CDR3 protein: CSVGQGGNQPQHF
CDR3 DNA: TGCAGCGTCGGACAGGGAGGCAATCAGCCCCAGCATTTT

D gene: TRBD1
J gene: TRBJ2-1
V gene: TRBV20-1
clone size: many
CDR3 protein: CSAPGQDYNEQFF
CDR3 DNA: TGCAGTGCCCCGGGACAGGACTACAATGAGCAGTTCTTC

D gene: .
J gene: TRBJ2-1
V gene: TRBV2
clone size: few
CDR3 protein: CASSGGPTSMFF
CDR3 DNA: TGTGCCAGCAGTGGGGGCCCCACATCAATGTTCTTC

D gene: .
J gene: TRBJ2-5
V gene: TRBV19
clone size: few
CDR3 protein: CASSKRRAWETQYF
CDR3 DNA: TGTGCCAGTAGTAAGCGGAGGGCGTGGGAGACCCAGTACTTC

D gene: .
J gene: TRBJ2-7
V gene: TRBV29-1
clone size: few
CDR3 protein: CSVRPGAGAEQYF
CDR3 DNA: TGCAGCGTCCGGCCCGGGGCGGGGGCCGAGCAGTACTTC

D gene: .
J gene: TRBJ1-1
V gene: TRBV5-1
clone size: many
CDR3 protein: CASSLSGGNTEAFF
CDR3 DNA: TGTGCCAGCAGTTTATCGGGAGGGAACACTGAAGCTTTCTTT

D gene: TRBD1
J gene: TRBJ2-3
V gene: TRBV7-3
clone size: few
CDR3 protein: CASSFTQGASTDTQYF
CDR3 DNA: TGTGCCAGCAGCTTCACTCAGGGGGCGAGCACAGATACGCAGTATTTT

D gene: .
J gene: TRBJ1-4
V gene: TRBV29-1
clone size: few
CDR3 protein: CSVGRGAEDEKLFF
CDR3 DNA: TGCAGCGTTGGCCGCGGGGCGGAAGATGAAAAACTGTTTTTT

D gene: .
J gene: TRBJ2-5
V gene: TRBV28
clone size: many
CDR3 protein: CASRRGGETQYF
CDR3 DNA: TGTGCCAGCAGAAGAGGGGGGGAGACCCAGTACTTC

D gene: .
J gene: TRBJ1-1
V gene: TRBV6-5
clone size: few
CDR3 protein: CASSYPSLSEAFF
CDR3 DNA: TGTGCCAGCAGTTACCCGTCGTTGAGTGAAGCTTTCTTT

D gene: TRBD2
J gene: TRBJ2-5
V gene: TRBV7-2
clone size: many
CDR3 protein: CASSLATSGFSETQYF
CDR3 DNA: TGTGCCAGCAGCTTAGCGACTAGCGGGTTTTCAGAGACCCAGTACTTC

D gene: .
J gene: TRBJ2-7
V gene: TRBV7-9
clone size: few
CDR3 protein: CATELGSSYEQYF
CDR3 DNA: TGTGCCACCGAACTGGGGAGCTCCTACGAGCAGTACTTC

D gene: .
J gene: TRBJ2-3
V gene: TRBV28
clone size: .
CDR3 protein: CASSLPTGLLGQYF
CDR3 DNA: TGTGCCAGCAGTTTACCGACAGGACTGTTAGGGCAGTATTTT

D gene: TRBD1
J gene: TRBJ2-3
V gene: TRBV7-2
clone size: many
CDR3 protein: CASSPPGQGADTQYF
CDR3 DNA: TGTGCCAGCAGCCCCCCGGGACAGGGGGCAGATACGCAGTATTTT

D gene: TRBD1
J gene: TRBJ2-2
V gene: TRBV19
clone size: few
CDR3 protein: CASSSGTGATGELFF
CDR3 DNA: TGTGCCAGTAGTTCCGGGACAGGGGCTACCGGGGAGCTGTTTTTT

D gene: .
J gene: TRBJ2-7
V gene: TRBV30
clone size: many
CDR3 protein: CAWNGGVHEQYF
CDR3 DNA: TGTGCCTGGAACGGGGGAGTCCACGAGCAGTACTTC

D gene: .
J gene: TRBJ2-7
V gene: TRBV27
clone size: .
CDR3 protein: CASSLSSQPIGQYF
CDR3 DNA: TGTGCCAGCAGTTTATCCAGTCAACCAATTGGGCAGTACTTC

D gene: TRBD2
J gene: TRBJ2-1
V gene: TRBV28
clone size: .
CDR3 protein: CASSLGPERERNEQFF
CDR3 DNA: TGTGCCAGCAGTTTGGGTCCGGAGCGGGAACGCAATGAGCAGTTCTTC

D gene: .
J gene: TRBJ1-2
V gene: TRBV2
clone size: many
CDR3 protein: CASSEAVQRPGGYTF
CDR3 DNA: TGTGCCAGCAGTGAAGCGGTACAGAGACCGGGGGGCTACACCTTC

D gene: TRBD1
J gene: TRBJ1-2
V gene: TRBV28
clone size: .
CDR3 protein: CASGLQGARGYTF
CDR3 DNA: TGTGCCAGCGGCCTACAGGGGGCAAGGGGCTACACCTTC

D gene: .
J gene: TRBJ2-2
V gene: TRBV20-1
clone size: .
CDR3 protein: CSARDRGSGELFF
CDR3 DNA: TGCAGTGCTAGAGATCGCGGGTCCGGGGAGCTGTTTTTT

D gene: .
J gene: TRBJ1-5
V gene: TRBV7-8
clone size: many
CDR3 protein: CASSMGLPRGSNQPQHF
CDR3 DNA: TGTGCCAGCAGCATGGGCCTTCCGAGGGGTAGCAATCAGCCCCAGCATTTT

D gene: TRBD1
J gene: TRBJ2-7
V gene: TRBV7-9
clone size: few
CDR3 protein: CASSSPRDRWRDEQYF
CDR3 DNA: TGTGCCAGCAGCTCACCCAGGGACAGGTGGAGGGACGAGCAGTACTTC

D gene: TRBD1
J gene: TRBJ1-1
V gene: TRBV10-2
clone size: .
CDR3 protein: CASKETGATEAFF
CDR3 DNA: TGCGCCAGCAAGGAAACAGGGGCCACTGAAGCTTTCTTT

D gene: TRBD2
J gene: TRBJ2-7
V gene: TRBV6-1
clone size: many
CDR3 protein: CASTLSIAGGYEQYF
CDR3 DNA: TGTGCCAGCACACTTTCTATAGCGGGAGGCTACGAGCAGTACTTC

D gene: .
J gene: TRBJ1-2
V gene: TRBV24-1
clone size: .
CDR3 protein: CATSDQRGGYTF
CDR3 DNA: TGTGCCACCAGTGATCAACGCGGGGGCTACACCTTC

D gene: .
J gene: TRBJ1-1
V gene: TRBV6-1
clone size: .
CDR3 protein: CASSEKQVSKAFF
CDR3 DNA: TGTGCCAGCAGTGAAAAGCAAGTTTCTAAAGCTTTCTTT

D gene: .
J gene: TRBJ1-5
V gene: TRBV28
clone size: many
CDR3 protein: CASRRVYTGNQPQHF
CDR3 DNA: TGTGCCAGCAGACGAGTTTATACAGGGAATCAGCCCCAGCATTTT

D gene: TRBD1
J gene: TRBJ1-4
V gene: TRBV28
clone size: few
CDR3 protein: CASINSPGQGNEKLFF
CDR3 DNA: TGTGCCAGCATTAACTCCCCGGGACAGGGGAATGAAAAACTGTTTTTT

D gene: .
J gene: TRBJ2-7
V gene: TRBV11-2
clone size: many
CDR3 protein: CASSAQGSVMYF
CDR3 DNA: TGTGCCAGCAGCGCCCAAGGAAGCGTTATGTACTTC

D gene: .
J gene: TRBJ2-1
V gene: TRBV7-3
clone size: many
CDR3 protein: CASSITMGNEQFF
CDR3 DNA: TGTGCCAGCAGCATAACCATGGGGAATGAGCAGTTCTTC

D gene: TRBD2
J gene: TRBJ2-1
V gene: TRBV9
clone size: few
CDR3 protein: CASSAQEGTSGYNEQFF
CDR3 DNA: TGTGCCAGCAGCGCCCAGGAAGGGACTAGCGGTTACAATGAGCAGTTCTTC

D gene: .
J gene: TRBJ1-1
V gene: TRBV7-2
clone size: .
CDR3 protein: CASSLRGRNTEAFF
CDR3 DNA: TGTGCCAGCAGCTTACGGGGTCGAAACACTGAAGCTTTCTTT

D gene: .
J gene: TRBJ2-6
V gene: TRBV24-1
clone size: .
CDR3 protein: CATSDSGPGANVLTF
CDR3 DNA: TGTGCCACCAGTGATTCAGGGCCTGGGGCCAACGTCCTGACTTTC

D gene: TRBD1
J gene: TRBJ1-5
V gene: TRBV20-1
clone size: many
CDR3 protein: CSARDGTGLQPQHF
CDR3 DNA: TGCAGTGCTAGAGATGGGACAGGGCTTCAGCCCCAGCATTTT

D gene: .
J gene: TRBJ2-2
V gene: TRBV11-2
clone size: .
CDR3 protein: CASSPGTEELFF
CDR3 DNA: TGTGCCAGCAGCCCAGGGACCGAGGAGCTGTTTTTT

D gene: .
J gene: TRBJ1-1
V gene: TRBV6-1
clone size: many
CDR3 protein: CASSRDVEAPVYGNTEAFF
CDR3 DNA: TGTGCCAGCAGTCGCGATGTCGAGGCTCCAGTTTACGGGAACACTGAAGCTTTCTTT

D gene: .
J gene: TRBJ1-2
V gene: TRBV24-1
clone size: many
CDR3 protein: CATSDSREGPYGYTF
CDR3 DNA: TGTGCCACCAGTGATTCCCGGGAAGGGCCCTATGGCTACACCTTC

D gene: .
J gene: TRBJ1-2
V gene: TRBV27
clone size: many
CDR3 protein: CASSPTALSVGYTF
CDR3 DNA: TGTGCCAGCAGCCCGACAGCCCTCTCGGTTGGCTACACCTTC

D gene: .
J gene: TRBJ1-2
V gene: TRBV7-2
clone size: many
CDR3 protein: CASSLAGFYGYTF
CDR3 DNA: TGTGCCAGCAGCTTAGCGGGGTTCTATGGCTACACCTTC

D gene: .
J gene: TRBJ2-3
V gene: TRBV5-1
clone size: few
CDR3 protein: CASSLEVTDTQYF
CDR3 DNA: TGCGCCAGCAGCTTGGAAGTGACAGATACGCAGTATTTT

D gene: .
J gene: TRBJ2-5
V gene: TRBV7-2
clone size: many
CDR3 protein: CASSFSGQETQYF
CDR3 DNA: TGTGCCAGCAGTTTTAGCGGCCAAGAGACCCAGTACTTC

D gene: .
J gene: TRBJ1-2
V gene: TRBV28
clone size: few
CDR3 protein: CASSLRAVYGYTF
CDR3 DNA: TGTGCCAGCAGTTTAAGGGCAGTCTATGGCTACACCTTC

D gene: .
J gene: TRBJ2-5
V gene: TRBV7-3
clone size: many
CDR3 protein: CASSPFRVAQETQYF
CDR3 DNA: TGTGCCAGCAGCCCGTTCAGGGTAGCACAAGAGACCCAGTACTTC

D gene: .
J gene: TRBJ2-3
V gene: TRBV28
clone size: .
CDR3 protein: CASNPGAGTSTDTQYF
CDR3 DNA: TGTGCCAGCAATCCGGGTGCGGGAACTAGCACAGATACGCAGTATTTT

D gene: .
J gene: TRBJ1-5
V gene: TRBV13
clone size: many
CDR3 protein: CASSLGVMVPYSNQPQHF
CDR3 DNA: TGTGCCAGCAGCTTAGGGGTTATGGTGCCGTATAGCAATCAGCCCCAGCATTTT

D gene: TRBD1
J gene: TRBJ1-6
V gene: TRBV12-3/TRBV12-4
clone size: many
CDR3 protein: CASSKATAGGLVYSPLHF
CDR3 DNA: TGTGCCAGCAGTAAAGCAACTGCAGGGGGCCTGGTTTATTCACCCCTCCACTTT

D gene: TRBD2
J gene: TRBJ2-2
V gene: TRBV19
clone size: .
CDR3 protein: CASSIGVAGGGTGELFF
CDR3 DNA: TGTGCCAGTAGTATTGGGGTAGCGGGAGGAGGGACCGGGGAGCTGTTTTTT

D gene: .
J gene: TRBJ1-6
V gene: TRBV7-9
clone size: .
CDR3 protein: CASSLVGAKSPLHF
CDR3 DNA: TGTGCCAGCAGCTTAGTTGGGGCCAAGTCCCCCCTCCACTTT

D gene: .
J gene: TRBJ2-7
V gene: TRBV2
clone size: many
CDR3 protein: CASSERGTSTYEQYF
CDR3 DNA: TGTGCCAGCAGTGAGAGGGGGACATCGACCTACGAGCAGTACTTC

D gene: .
J gene: TRBJ1-2
V gene: TRBV27
clone size: many
CDR3 protein: CASSLSDNYGYTF
CDR3 DNA: TGTGCCAGCAGTTTATCGGATAACTATGGCTACACCTTC